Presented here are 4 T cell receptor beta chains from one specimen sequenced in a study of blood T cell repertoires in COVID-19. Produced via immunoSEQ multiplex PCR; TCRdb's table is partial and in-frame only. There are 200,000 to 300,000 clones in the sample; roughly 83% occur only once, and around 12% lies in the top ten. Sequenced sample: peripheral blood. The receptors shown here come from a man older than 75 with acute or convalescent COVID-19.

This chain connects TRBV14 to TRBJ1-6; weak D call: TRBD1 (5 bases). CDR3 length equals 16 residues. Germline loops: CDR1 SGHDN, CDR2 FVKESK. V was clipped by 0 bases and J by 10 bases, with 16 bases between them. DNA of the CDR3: TGTGCCAGCAGCCAAGATTGGAGAGCAGGGCGATCACCCCTCCACTTT. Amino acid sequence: CASSQDWRAGRSPLHF.

CDR3 residues: CASSVGTNSYEQYF. The CDR3 DNA reads as TGTGCCAGCAGCGTTGGGACTAACTCCTACGAGCAGTACTTC. This rearrangement joins TRBV2 to TRBJ2-7, with 7 bases lining up with TRBD2. Trimming at V came to 6 bases and at J to 0 bases, leaving 5 bases not matched to a gene. From germline, CDR1 is SNHLY and CDR2 FYNNEI. The CDR3 runs to 14 residues.

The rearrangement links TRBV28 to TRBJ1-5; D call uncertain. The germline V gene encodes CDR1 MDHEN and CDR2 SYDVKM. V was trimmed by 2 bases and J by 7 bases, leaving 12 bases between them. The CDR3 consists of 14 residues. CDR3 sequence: CASSLSWALQPQHF. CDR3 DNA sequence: TGTGCCAGCAGTTTAAGCTGGGCCCTCCAGCCCCAGCATTTT.

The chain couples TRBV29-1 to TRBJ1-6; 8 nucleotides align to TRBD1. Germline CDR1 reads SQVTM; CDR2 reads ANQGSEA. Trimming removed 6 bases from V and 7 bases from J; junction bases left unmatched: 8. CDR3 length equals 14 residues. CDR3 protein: CSVSQGVGNSPLHF. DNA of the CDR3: TGCAGCGTCTCACAGGGGGTTGGGAATTCACCCCTCCACTTT.